This TCR beta chain was captured in a study of blood T cell repertoires in COVID-19. Study in general: Specimens from acute and convalescent COVID-19 originated in the United States, Italy and Spain. PBMCs, B-cell-depleted T cells, or T cells were the source of the cDNA or gDNA that made up the material.

The authors' processing: Researchers report that nucleated cell counts were estimated from reference gene primer amplification. Produced via immunoSEQ multiplex PCR; TCRdb's table is partial and in-frame only. The V and J calls and clone size come from that table; D and trimming were worked out from the DNA. Of about 55,000 clones listed, 75% to 95% are singletons. The CDR3 consists of 13 residues. V lost 10 bases to trimming and J lost 4 bases; unmatched junction nucleotides: 8. Germline loops: CDR1 SGHVS, CDR2 FQNEAQ. The receptor was derived from a man between 35 and 55 years old with acute or convalescent COVID-19. The chain links TRBV7-8 to TRBJ2-7, with 9 bases that match TRBD1. Sequencing was carried out using peripheral blood. In DNA, the CDR3 is TGTGCCACCACAGGGGGCGGATGGTACGAGCAGTACTTC. It specifies CATTGGGWYEQYF.